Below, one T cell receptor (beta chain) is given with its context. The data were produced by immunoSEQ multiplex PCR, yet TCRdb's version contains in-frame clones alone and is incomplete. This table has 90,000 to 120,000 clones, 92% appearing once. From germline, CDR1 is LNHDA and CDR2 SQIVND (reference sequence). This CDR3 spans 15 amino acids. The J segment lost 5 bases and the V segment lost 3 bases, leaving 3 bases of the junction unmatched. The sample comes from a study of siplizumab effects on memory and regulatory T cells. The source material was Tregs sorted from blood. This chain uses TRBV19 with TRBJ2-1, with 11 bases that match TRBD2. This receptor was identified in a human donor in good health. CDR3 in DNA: TGTGCCAGTAGTATGGGACTAGCGGATGACAATGAGCAGTTCTTC. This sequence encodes CASSMGLADDNEQFF.